Presented here are 5 T cell receptor beta chains from one specimen sequenced in a study of blood T cell repertoires in COVID-19. Using immunoSEQ multiplex PCR, the repertoire was profiled, and TCRdb retains in-frame clones only, with some absent. This table holds 200,000 to 250,000 clones, roughly 85% found once. Sequenced input: peripheral blood. These receptors all stem from a woman between 70 and 85 years old with COVID-19, enrolled during active disease.

V and J are TRBV5-4 and TRBJ2-3, with 10 bases matching TRBD1. Germline assignment: CDR1 SGHNT and CDR2 YYREEE (reference sequence). V was pared by 5 bases and J by 4 bases, with 7 bases of the junction left unmatched. The CDR3 sequence is 15 residues long. The DNA of the CDR3 is TGTGCCAGCAGTCCGGACAGGGGGTCCGCAGATACGCAGTATTTT. As protein: CASSPDRGSADTQYF.

This chain connects TRBV18 to TRBJ1-2, with TRBD1 matching over 7 bases. Germline CDR1 is KGHSH and CDR2 is LQKENI. Losses at the gene ends were 3 bases for V and 5 bases for J; bases not matched to a gene: 3. This CDR3 has 13 residues. The CDR3 DNA sequence: TGTGCCAGCTCACCCGGGACAGCTTATGGCTACACCTTC. It is translated as CASSPGTAYGYTF.

The chain carries TRBV18 and TRBJ2-1, with TRBD1 matching 10 bases. Germline assignment: CDR1 KGHSH and CDR2 LQKENI. After removal of 6 bases from V and 10 bases from J, the junction contained 9 bases not matched to a gene. The CDR3 length is 14 residues. The CDR3 DNA sequence: TGTGCCAGCTCCAGGGACAGGGGCCGCGTAGAGCAGTTCTTC. Encoded protein: CASSRDRGRVEQFF.

The chain is built from TRBV7-2 and TRBJ2-5; maybe TRBD2 (6 bases). Germline lookup yields CDR1 SGHTA and CDR2 FQGNSA. This CDR3 has 13 amino acids. Deletions cut 2 bases from V and 4 bases from J, with 8 bases between. The CDR3 reads CASSLWGGETQYF. CDR3 DNA: TGTGCCAGCAGCTTATGGGGAGGAGAGACCCAGTACTTC.

This chain connects TRBV6-5 to TRBJ1-2; a possible D gene is TRBD1 (6 bases). Trimming stripped 5 bases from V and 3 bases from J, with 10 bases between. CDR1 MNHEY and CDR2 SVGAGI come from the germline V gene. This CDR3 spans 13 amino acids. The CDR3 is CASSQDSYYGYTF. CDR3 nucleotide sequence: TGTGCCAGCAGTCAGGACAGTTACTATGGCTACACCTTC.